This T cell receptor (beta chain) was observed in a study of T cell responses to AZD1222 COVID-19 vaccine. Generated by immunoSEQ multiplex PCR, the TCRdb table keeps only in-frame clones and is missing some. The table includes approximately 100,000 clones, about 83% detected once. In regard to this clone: As yet, its antigen is unknown.

This CDR3 spans 16 amino acids. The V gene lost 0 bases and the J gene lost 6 bases, with 14 bases spanning the gap. Looked up from germline, CDR1 is MNHNY and CDR2 is SVGAGI (reference sequence). The study, taken as a whole, reports: After two AZD1222 doses, spike-specific TCR breadth and depth rose versus day 0.

The sample was peripheral blood, taken on day 0 of AZD1222 vaccination. This sequence was found in an adult in good health. This chain links TRBV6-6 with TRBJ1-4, with D perhaps TRBD1 (5 bases). This chain's CDR3 is CASSYSMSRVDEKLFF. Here the CDR3 DNA reads TGTGCCAGCAGTTACTCGATGTCCAGGGTGGATGAAAAACTGTTTTTT.